This T cell receptor (beta chain) was identified during a study of human T cells and chemical hapten exposure. Looked up from germline, CDR1 is SQVTM and CDR2 is ANQGSEA. This CDR3 has 12 residues. V shed 3 bases and J shed 1 base, with 6 bases lying between them. The time point here: patch test 1, 2 weeks after DPC sensitization. Treatment described: therapeutic diphenylcyclopropenone sensitization with weekly scalp DPC. Participating donors were patients with alopecia, aged 18 to 70 years, considered appropriate candidates for DPC. TCRdb called the RACE reads again in MiXCR, with one record for every CDR3 protein. The sample records approximately 90,000 distinct CDR3 sequences, around 12% being singletons. This clonotype was recorded many times.

This TCR was sampled from a woman in her 40s with alopecia areata. Some clones in this sample may be carry-over from other donors' samples. The sample was whole blood, taken in connection with sensitization to the hapten diphenylcyclopropenone (DPC). V gene TRBV29-1 combines with J gene TRBJ1-1; D might be TRBD1 (5 bases). The DNA for the CDR3 is TGCAGCGTTGACGGGGGGAACACTGAAGCTTTCTTT. Its protein product is CSVDGGNTEAFF.